The 14 T cell receptor beta chains presented below share a single source sample, sequenced in a study of cytomegalovirus exposure and HLA in healthy donors. PCR used 60 Vbeta primers and 13 Jbeta primers. The repertoire was sequenced with immunoSEQ multiplex PCR; TCRdb's copy has only in-frame clones and lacks some. The sample holds 100,000 to 150,000 clones, about 79% seen once. Sequencing input: PBMCs. The receptors were gathered from a man in his forties or fifties in good health and CMV-seronegative.

V is TRBV5-1 and J is TRBJ2-2; D is undetermined. The CDR3 covers 15 residues. The germline V gene has CDR1 SGHRS and CDR2 YFSETQ. V lost 2 bases, J lost 2 bases, and 10 bases lay in between. The CDR3 DNA reads TGCGCCAGCAGCTTTGTGCGGAGTAACACCGGGGAGCTGTTTTTT. This translates into CASSFVRSNTGELFF.

This chain uses TRBV7-9 with TRBJ2-5; 8 bases line up with TRBD1. Germline V gene sequence: CDR1 SEHNR, CDR2 FQNEAQ (reference sequence). The ends lost 1 base at V and 7 bases at J; junction bases unmatched: 5. This CDR3 has 14 amino acids. In DNA, the CDR3 is TGTGCCAGCAGCTTAGTCGCAGGGGGCTCGACCCAGTACTTC. As protein: CASSLVAGGSTQYF.

The rearrangement links TRBV4-2 to TRBJ2-2, with D tentatively TRBD1 (5 bases). The CDR3 is made up of 16 amino acids. The V end lost 0 bases, the J end lost 2 bases, and 10 bases lay between the germline ends. Germline V gene data show CDR1 as LGHNA and CDR2 as YNFKEQ. The CDR3 spells CASSQDGADNTGELFF. The CDR3 bases are TGTGCCAGCAGCCAAGATGGGGCAGATAACACCGGGGAGCTGTTTTTT.

The chain carries TRBV7-8 and TRBJ2-1; weak D call: TRBD2 (6 bases). CDR3 length: 16 residues. The V and J ends lost 4 bases and 10 bases respectively, with 23 bases between them. Germline CDR1 is SGHVS and CDR2 is FQNEAQ. The DNA for the CDR3 is TGTGCCAGCAGCTCCTTTGGAGGGAGATTACAAGAGGAGCAGTTCTTC. Encoded protein: CASSSFGGRLQEEQFF.

V is TRBV21-1 and J is TRBJ2-7; TRBD1 was called by the table and not checked on the DNA. TRBV21-1 is annotated as a pseudogene. The CDR3 runs to 13 residues. The CDR3 loop is CALTRQVGYEQYF. CDR3 nucleotide sequence: TGTGCCTTAACTAGACAGGTGGGGTACGAGCAGTACTTC.

CDR3 amino acids: CASRDSINYGYTF. The CDR3 DNA reads as TGTGCCAGTAGGGACAGTATTAACTATGGCTACACCTTC. The chain links TRBV19 to TRBJ1-2; D perhaps matches TRBD1 (6 bases). The length of the CDR3 is 13 residues. Per germline, CDR1 LNHDA and CDR2 SQIVND (reference sequence). V gave up 6 bases and J gave up 1 base, with 9 bases separating them.

The genes are TRBV6-1 and TRBJ1-1, with D possibly TRBD1 on 5 matching bases. V dropped 2 bases and J dropped 5 bases, with 9 bases sitting between them. The germline gives CDR1 MNHNS, CDR2 SASEGT. The CDR3 has 13 residues. This CDR3 reads CASSENRRTEAFF. The CDR3, as DNA: TGTGCCAGCAGTGAAAACAGGAGAACTGAAGCTTTCTTT.

CDR3 bases: TGTGCCAGCGGGGGCGGGGGGGGAGATACGCAGTATTTT. Amino acids: CASGGGGGDTQYF. J is TRBJ2-3 and V is TRBV2; 9 nucleotides line up with TRBD2. V shed 8 bases and J 5 bases; nucleotides not matched to a gene: 5. The CDR3 is made up of 13 amino acids. The germline V gene encodes CDR1 SNHLY and CDR2 FYNNEI.

This clone appeared a single time. The gene calls are TRBV5-1 and TRBJ2-1; D is possibly TRBD2 (6 bases). V was pared by 4 bases and J by 7 bases, with 12 bases between. The CDR3 sequence is 13 residues long. Germline V gives CDR1 SGHRS, CDR2 YFSETQ. CDR3 DNA: TGCGCCAGCAGCCGGACTACGGAGAATGAGCAGTTCTTC. It codes for CASSRTTENEQFF.

This clone was seen just once. The rearrangement joins TRBV6-1 to TRBJ1-4; D possibly corresponds to TRBD1 (5 bases). Deletions cut 2 bases from V and 7 bases from J, with 14 bases between. CDR3 length equals 15 residues. Germline CDR1 is MNHNS and CDR2 is SASEGT. The CDR3 DNA is TGTGCCAGCAGTGAAAATCAGGGATACGTTGAAAAACTGTTTTTT. Protein product: CASSENQGYVEKLFF.

The CDR3 region has the DNA TGTGCCAGCAGCCCCTCCTCGCGGGGAGTACTGTTTTTT. Protein: CASSPSSRGVLFF. V gene TRBV4-2 combines with J gene TRBJ1-4; D not resolved. V gave up 4 bases and J gave up 13 bases, with 16 bases separating them. This CDR3 contains 13 residues. Germline-derived CDR1 and CDR2 are LGHNA and YNFKEQ.

This clone was seen only a few times. The chain uses TRBV6-8 and TRBJ1-3, with D possibly being TRBD1 (5 bases). This CDR3 is 15 amino acids long. The V gene's germline CDR1 is MNHGY and CDR2 SAAAGT. Trimming left V 6 bases short and J 4 bases short, with 16 bases between. The CDR3 is CASSRLQGLGNTIYF. CDR3 nucleotide sequence: TGTGCCAGCAGCAGACTTCAGGGTCTAGGAAACACCATATATTTT.

This clone has just a few counts. The chain uses TRBV6-5 and TRBJ1-1; tentative D call: TRBD1 (6 bases). CDR1 and CDR2 (germline): MNHEY, SVGAGI. V gave up 2 bases and J gave up 5 bases, with 15 bases separating them. The CDR3 covers 15 residues. The CDR3 DNA sequence: TGTGCCAGCAGTTACACCCGGGACCAGGGGACTGAAGCTTTCTTT. Translated, it gives CASSYTRDQGTEAFF.

This clone was observed a handful of times. The chain employs TRBV6-1 and TRBJ1-2; no firm D call. The V and J ends lost 7 bases and 8 bases respectively, with 23 bases between them. The CDR3 has 15 amino acids. Germline V gene lookup returns CDR1 MNHNS and CDR2 SASEGT. The CDR3 coding sequence is TGTGCCAGCACTACTGCTACGACGGCCTCGGGGGGCTACACCTTC. As protein: CASTTATTASGGYTF.